This T cell receptor beta chain comes out of a study of blood T cells in healthy people across ages. General study points: Among long-lived donors, naive CD4+ cells were more numerous and diversity higher than in aged donors. Among T cells, TCR beta diversity per million cells dropped roughly linearly as age rose.

With 5 bases removed from V and 3 bases from J, the gap between germline ends came to 10 bases. Germline values: CDR1 SQVTM, CDR2 ANQGSEA. The CDR3 is 12 residues long. It was with a sample-barcoded 5' primer and a J-beta primer mix that a second PCR of roughly 6 to 11 cycles was run. Each cDNA molecule was tagged by a template-switch adaptor that had 12 random nucleotides. Each sample provided no less than 2.5 million CDR3-containing paired-end reads. TCRdb processed the 5' RACE reads anew with MiXCR; each CDR3 protein has one entry. The data hold more than 1,000,000 distinct CDR3 sequences, with less than 25% observed a single time. Concerning this clonotype itself: What it binds is not known.

These data also formed part of another study, on T cells of mothers and their children.

V usage is TRBV29-1 and J usage is TRBJ2-5, with D possibly being TRBD1 (6 bases). Sequenced material: blood. The source is a girl aged 2 to 10 in good health. The CDR3 DNA follows: TGCAGCGTTCCCCACAGGGAAGAGACCCAGTACTTC. It specifies CSVPHREETQYF.